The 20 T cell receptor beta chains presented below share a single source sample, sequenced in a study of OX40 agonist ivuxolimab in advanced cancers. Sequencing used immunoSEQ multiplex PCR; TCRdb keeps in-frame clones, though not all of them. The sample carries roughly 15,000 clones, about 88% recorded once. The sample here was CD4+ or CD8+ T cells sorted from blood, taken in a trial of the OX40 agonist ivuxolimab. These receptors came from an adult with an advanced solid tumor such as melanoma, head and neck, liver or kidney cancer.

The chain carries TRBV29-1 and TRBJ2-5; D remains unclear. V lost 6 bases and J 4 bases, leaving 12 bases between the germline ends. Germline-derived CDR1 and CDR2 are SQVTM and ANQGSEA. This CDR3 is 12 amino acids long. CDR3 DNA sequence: TGCAGCGTCCCCTTGACCGCAGAGACCCAGTACTTC. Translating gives CSVPLTAETQYF.

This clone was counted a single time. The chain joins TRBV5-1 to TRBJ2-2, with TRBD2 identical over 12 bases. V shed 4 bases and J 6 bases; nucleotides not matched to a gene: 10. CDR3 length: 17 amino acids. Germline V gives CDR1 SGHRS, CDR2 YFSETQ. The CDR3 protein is CASSTDRLAGESGELFF. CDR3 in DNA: TGCGCCAGCAGCACCGACCGACTAGCGGGAGAGTCCGGGGAGCTGTTTTTT.

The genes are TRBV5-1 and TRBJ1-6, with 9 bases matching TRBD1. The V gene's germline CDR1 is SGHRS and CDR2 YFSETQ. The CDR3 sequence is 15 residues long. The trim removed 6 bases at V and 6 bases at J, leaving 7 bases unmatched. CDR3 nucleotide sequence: TGCGCCAGCACCACCTGGACAGGGGCTAATTCACCCCTCCACTTT. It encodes CASTTWTGANSPLHF. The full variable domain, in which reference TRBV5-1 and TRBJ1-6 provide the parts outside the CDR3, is KAGVTQTPRYLIKTRGQQVTLSCSPISGHRSVSWYQQTPGQGLQFLFEYFSETQRNKGNFPGRFSGRQFSNSRSEMNVSTLELGDSALYLCASTTWTGANSPLHFGNGTRLTVT.

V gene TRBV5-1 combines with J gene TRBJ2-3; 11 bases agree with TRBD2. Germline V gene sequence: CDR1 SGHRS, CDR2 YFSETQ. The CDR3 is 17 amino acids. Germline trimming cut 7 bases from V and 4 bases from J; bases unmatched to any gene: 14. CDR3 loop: CASSAPLAGAPSDTQYF. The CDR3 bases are TGCGCCAGCTCTGCGCCACTAGCGGGGGCCCCCTCAGATACGCAGTATTTT.

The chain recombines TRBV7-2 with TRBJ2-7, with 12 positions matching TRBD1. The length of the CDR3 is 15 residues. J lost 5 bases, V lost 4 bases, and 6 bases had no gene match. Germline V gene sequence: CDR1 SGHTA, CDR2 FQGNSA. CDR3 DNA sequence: TGTGCCAGCAGCTCCCGGGACAGGGGGCTCCACGAGCAGTACTTC. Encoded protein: CASSSRDRGLHEQYF.

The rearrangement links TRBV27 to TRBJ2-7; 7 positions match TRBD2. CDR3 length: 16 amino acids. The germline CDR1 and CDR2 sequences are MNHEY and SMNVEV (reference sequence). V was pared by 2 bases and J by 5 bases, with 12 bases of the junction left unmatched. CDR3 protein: CASSLLGLSAGNEQYF. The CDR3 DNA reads TGTGCCAGCAGTTTACTAGGGCTTTCAGCGGGAAACGAGCAGTACTTC.

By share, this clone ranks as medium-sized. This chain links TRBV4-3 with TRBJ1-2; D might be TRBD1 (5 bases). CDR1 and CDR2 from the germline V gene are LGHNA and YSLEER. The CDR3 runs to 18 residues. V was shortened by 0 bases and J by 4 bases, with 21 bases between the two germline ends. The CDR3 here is CASSQDSPSGGSSYGYTF. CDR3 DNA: TGCGCCAGCAGCCAAGATTCGCCTTCCGGGGGGTCCTCCTATGGCTACACCTTC.

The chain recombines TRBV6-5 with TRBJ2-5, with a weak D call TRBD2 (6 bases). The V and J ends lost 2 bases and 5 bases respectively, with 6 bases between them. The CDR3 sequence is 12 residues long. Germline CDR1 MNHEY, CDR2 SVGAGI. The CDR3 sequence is CASSYGGETQYF. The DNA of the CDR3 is TGTGCCAGCAGTTACGGGGGGGAGACCCAGTACTTC.

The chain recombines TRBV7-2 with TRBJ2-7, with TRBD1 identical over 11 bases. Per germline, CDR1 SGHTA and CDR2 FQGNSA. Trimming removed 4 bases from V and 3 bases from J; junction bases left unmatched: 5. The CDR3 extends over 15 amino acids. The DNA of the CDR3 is TGTGCCAGCAGCTCCGACGGGACAGGGGGCTACGAGCAGTACTTC. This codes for CASSSDGTGGYEQYF.

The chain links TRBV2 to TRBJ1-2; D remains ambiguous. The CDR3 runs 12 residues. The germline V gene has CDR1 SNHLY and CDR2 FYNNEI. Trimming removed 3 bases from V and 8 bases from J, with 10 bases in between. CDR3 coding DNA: TGTGCCAGCAGTGAGGTGGTTTCCGGCTACACCTTC. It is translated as CASSEVVSGYTF.

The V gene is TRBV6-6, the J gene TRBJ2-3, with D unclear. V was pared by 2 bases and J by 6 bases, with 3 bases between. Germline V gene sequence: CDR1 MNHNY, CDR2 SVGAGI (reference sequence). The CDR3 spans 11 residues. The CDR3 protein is CASSYVDTQYF. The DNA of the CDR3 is TGTGCCAGCAGTTACGTTGATACGCAGTATTTT.

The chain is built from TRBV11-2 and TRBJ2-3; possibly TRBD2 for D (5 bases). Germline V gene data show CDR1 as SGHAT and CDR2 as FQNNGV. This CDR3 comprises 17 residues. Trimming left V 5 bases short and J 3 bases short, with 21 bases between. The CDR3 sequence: CASSPLGRSPLTDTQYF. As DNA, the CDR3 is TGTGCCAGCAGCCCCCTTGGGAGATCCCCTTTGACAGATACGCAGTATTTT.

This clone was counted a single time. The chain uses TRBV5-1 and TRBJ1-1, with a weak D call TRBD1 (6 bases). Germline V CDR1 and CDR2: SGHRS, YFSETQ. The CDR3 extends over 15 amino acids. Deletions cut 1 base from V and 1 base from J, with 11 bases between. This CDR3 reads CASSLWTDTNTEAFF. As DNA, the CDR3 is TGCGCCAGCAGCTTGTGGACAGATACGAACACTGAAGCTTTCTTT. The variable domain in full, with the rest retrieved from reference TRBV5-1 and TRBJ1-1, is KAGVTQTPRYLIKTRGQQVTLSCSPISGHRSVSWYQQTPGQGLQFLFEYFSETQRNKGNFPGRFSGRQFSNSRSEMNVSTLELGDSALYLCASSLWTDTNTEAFFGQGTRLTVV.

In nucleotides, the CDR3 is TGTGCCACCAGCAGAGGGTGGGTGGGGAACACCGGGGAGCTGTTTTTT. It codes for CATSRGWVGNTGELFF. The chain joins TRBV15 to TRBJ2-2; no clear D gene. The V end was cut by 1 base, the J end by 1 base, with 10 bases between. Germline V gene sequence: CDR1 LNHNV, CDR2 YYDKDF (reference sequence). The CDR3 runs 16 residues.

The CDR3 loop reads CASSETGLGLADTYEQYF. In DNA form, the CDR3 reads TGTGCCAGCAGTGAGACAGGGTTGGGGTTAGCGGATACCTACGAGCAGTACTTC. The genes are TRBV6-1 and TRBJ2-7, with a possible D match to TRBD1 (7 bases). The V end was cut by 3 bases, the J end by 2 bases, with 23 bases between. Germline-derived CDR1 and CDR2 are MNHNS and SASEGT. There are 18 residues in the CDR3.

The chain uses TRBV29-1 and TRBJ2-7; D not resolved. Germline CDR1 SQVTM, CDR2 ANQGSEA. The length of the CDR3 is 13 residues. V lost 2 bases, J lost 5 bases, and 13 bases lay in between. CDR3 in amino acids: CSVESRPDHEQYF. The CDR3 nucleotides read TGCAGCGTTGAATCGCGGCCGGACCACGAGCAGTACTTC.

CDR3 sequence reads: CASSFTSGTYEQYF. CDR3 sequence (DNA): TGTGCCAGCAGTTTTACTAGCGGGACGTACGAGCAGTACTTC. This rearrangement joins TRBV27 to TRBJ2-7; 10 nucleotides line up with TRBD2. V shed 3 bases, J shed 4 bases, and the junction held 3 bases outside the gene matches. CDR1 and CDR2 from the germline V gene are MNHEY and SMNVEV (reference sequence). The CDR3 is 14 residues long.

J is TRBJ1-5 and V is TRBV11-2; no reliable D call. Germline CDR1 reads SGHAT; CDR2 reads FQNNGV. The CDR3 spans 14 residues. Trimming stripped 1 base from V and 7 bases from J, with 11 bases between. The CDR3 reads CASSLGSPGQPQHF. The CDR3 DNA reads TGTGCCAGCAGCTTAGGTAGCCCGGGACAGCCCCAGCATTTT.

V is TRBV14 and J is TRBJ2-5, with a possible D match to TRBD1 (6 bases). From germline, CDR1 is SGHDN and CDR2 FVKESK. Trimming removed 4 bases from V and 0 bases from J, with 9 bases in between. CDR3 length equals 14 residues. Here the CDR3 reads CASSLDRYQETQYF. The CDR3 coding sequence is TGTGCCAGCAGCCTCGACAGGTACCAAGAGACCCAGTACTTC.

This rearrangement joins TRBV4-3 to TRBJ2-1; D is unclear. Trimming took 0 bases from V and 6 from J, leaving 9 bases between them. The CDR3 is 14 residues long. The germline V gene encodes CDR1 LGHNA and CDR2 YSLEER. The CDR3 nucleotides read TGCGCCAGCAGCCAAGATGGTAGTGGCAATGAGCAGTTCTTC. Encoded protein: CASSQDGSGNEQFF.